What follows are 9 T cell receptor beta chains derived from one specimen sequenced in a study of T-cell memory formation after mild COVID-19. TCRdb reanalysed the 5' RACE reads using MiXCR and keeps one entry per CDR3 protein. Among roughly 150,000 distinct CDR3 sequences listed, roughly 14% were seen once. Source material: PBMCs or a T cell subset sorted from them (not recorded which). These receptors were obtained from an adult woman who had mild COVID-19 (a few samples of this study predate the infection). Cell type and time point are not known.

This clonotype was seen only a few times. The chain is built from TRBV5-1 and TRBJ2-3; D may be TRBD1 (6 bases). Looked up from germline, CDR1 is SGHRS and CDR2 is YFSETQ. This CDR3 has 15 amino acids. V was trimmed by 5 bases and J by 2 bases, leaving 15 bases between them. The DNA of the CDR3 is TGCGCCAGCAGTTCTAGGACAGATCACACAGATACGCAGTATTTT. Translating it yields CASSSRTDHTDTQYF. The variable domain in full, completed from reference TRBV5-1 and TRBJ2-3, reads KAGVTQTPRYLIKTRGQQVTLSCSPISGHRSVSWYQQTPGQGLQFLFEYFSETQRNKGNFPGRFSGRQFSNSRSEMNVSTLELGDSALYLCASSSRTDHTDTQYFGPGTRLTVL.

This clonotype showed up many times. V usage is TRBV7-2 and J usage is TRBJ2-2; D call uncertain. This CDR3 has 15 residues. Trimming pared 5 bases from V and 1 base from J, leaving 11 bases between. Looked up from germline, CDR1 is SGHTA and CDR2 is FQGNSA. CDR3 sequence (DNA): TGTGCCAGCAGCCCTCGACCGCAGAACACCGGGGAGCTGTTTTTT. It encodes CASSPRPQNTGELFF.

This clonotype came up once. The V gene is TRBV7-9, the J gene TRBJ2-1, with TRBD1 matching over 9 bases. Germline values: CDR1 SEHNR, CDR2 FQNEAQ (reference sequence). The CDR3 runs 15 residues. Unmatched junction bases numbered 7, after V lost 5 bases and J lost 5 bases. This CDR3 reads CASSGPGQGNNEQFF. The CDR3 DNA reads as TGTGCCAGCAGCGGTCCGGGACAGGGAAACAATGAGCAGTTCTTC.

There are a few counts of this clonotype. The V gene is TRBV18, the J gene TRBJ1-2, with 10 nucleotides matching TRBD1. With V trimmed by 2 bases and J by 3 bases, 9 bases remained unmatched. The length of the CDR3 is 17 residues. CDR1 is KGHSH and CDR2 is LQKENI in the germline V gene. The CDR3 nucleotides are TGTGCCAGCTCACCAATGGGACAGGGGTCTTATGACTATGGCTACACCTTC. Encoded protein: CASSPMGQGSYDYGYTF.

The V call is TRBV20-1, the J call TRBJ2-1, with D possibly being TRBD2 (6 bases). The CDR3 runs 14 residues. V was cut by 3 bases and J by 2 bases, with 11 bases left in between. Germline loops: CDR1 DFQATT, CDR2 SNEGSKA (reference sequence). The CDR3 protein is CSARGEVPYNEQFF. The CDR3 region has the DNA TGCAGTGCTAGGGGGGAGGTCCCCTACAATGAGCAGTTCTTC.

V usage is TRBV5-1 and J usage is TRBJ2-3; a weak D match, TRBD1 (6 bases). Deletions cut 3 bases from V and 5 bases from J, with 10 bases between. Germline V lookup: CDR1 SGHRS, CDR2 YFSETQ. The CDR3 spans 13 residues. Here the CDR3 reads CASSWDTEDTQYF. The CDR3 nucleotides read TGCGCCAGCAGCTGGGACACAGAAGATACGCAGTATTTT.

The table lists this clonotype with a few counts. The gene calls are TRBV4-1 and TRBJ1-2, with D perhaps TRBD1 (6 bases). CDR1 MGHRA and CDR2 YSYEKL come from the germline V gene. This CDR3 spans 14 amino acids. V lost 1 base and J lost 0, with 6 bases in between. The CDR3 loop reads CASSQAGANYGYTF. The CDR3 DNA follows: TGCGCCAGCAGCCAAGCAGGGGCTAACTATGGCTACACCTTC.

This clonotype turned up a few times. The CDR3 protein is CASTLSPGQSATEAFF. The DNA of the CDR3 is TGTGCCAGCACTCTGAGCCCTGGACAGTCCGCCACTGAAGCTTTCTTT. The V and J genes are TRBV9 and TRBJ1-1, with a possible D match to TRBD1 (6 bases). The CDR3 loop spans 16 amino acids. Germline assignment: CDR1 SGDLS and CDR2 YYNGEE. The V gene lost 6 bases and the J gene lost 4 bases, with 22 bases spanning the gap.

J is TRBJ2-7 and V is TRBV3-1; 11 bases are a match to TRBD2. Germline CDR1 reads LGHDT; CDR2 reads YNNKEL (reference sequence). CDR3 size: 14 residues. With V trimmed by 4 bases and J by 2 bases, 1 base remained unmatched. In nucleotides, the CDR3 is TGTGCCAGCAGCCCTAGCGGGAGGACCTACGAGCAGTACTTC. Its translation is CASSPSGRTYEQYF.